The clone carrying this T cell receptor (beta chain) was counted a few times. Its antigen is not known. The data stem from a study of regulatory T cells in long-lasting Graves disease. General observations from the study: The TCR repertoire of persistent Graves' patients was less diverse than that of newly diagnosed ones.

Construction of TCR beta libraries relied on iRepertoire HTBI primers and on Arm-PCR targeting CDR3 regions. TCRdb redid the calling of the multiplex PCR reads with MiXCR, one entry per CDR3 protein. Of about 660,000 distinct CDR3 sequences detected, around 30% appear once; the ten largest clones hold about two fifths. Trimming left V 2 bases short and J 2 bases short, with 6 bases between. The CDR3 runs 14 residues. The germline V gene has CDR1 MRHNA and CDR2 SNTAGT. Time point defined: persistent/refractory GD, antithyroid drugs over 5 years with positive TRAb. There was RNA extracted from PBMCs, and the TCR library was made from it. Patients met American Thyroid Association criteria for Graves' disease. Blood from the periphery, approximately 10 milliliters in all, was drawn into EDTA tubes.

The sequences come from peripheral blood mononuclear cells (PBMCs), collected when the disease was refractory, from a patient treated with antithyroid drugs. The chain couples TRBV6-4 to TRBJ2-2; no firm D call. This sequence was found in a female donor with Graves disease. The CDR3 spells CASSDGINTGELFF. CDR3 in DNA: TGTGCCAGCAGTGACGGTATAAACACCGGGGAGCTGTTTTTT.